Here is one TCR beta chain with its context. The sample originates from a study of T cells in Graves' hyperthyroidism and ophthalmopathy. Study overall: Once the initial diagnosis was made, peripheral blood was obtained before any treatment.

From RNA transcripts, TCR beta CDR3 regions were amplified. First-round RT-PCR of the TCR CDR3 relied on the HTBI primer set. TCRdb redid the calling of the multiplex PCR reads with MiXCR, one entry per CDR3 protein. The sample holds roughly 700,000 distinct CDR3 sequences, 15% to 20% seen once. It was considered stable Graves' hyperthyroidism when ophthalmopathy did not progress within 18 months. Subjects aged 18 to 65 presented with newly diagnosed hyperthyroidism of less than 2 months' duration. The study excluded patients with uncontrolled infection, other autoimmune disease, pregnancy or lactation. Germline trimming cut 7 bases from V and 6 bases from J; bases unmatched to any gene: 12. Germline values: CDR1 LNHDA, CDR2 SQIVND (reference sequence). The CDR3 has 16 amino acids.

Sequencing was done on a sample of blood. The chain employs TRBV19 and TRBJ2-2; TRBD1 matches at 9 bases. The receptor comes from a man over 45 with Graves' hyperthyroidism. The CDR3, as DNA: TGTGCCAGTATCCCTCGACAGGGGGGTAAAGCCGGGGAGCTGTTTTTT. Encoded protein: CASIPRQGGKAGELFF.